The sequence of this TCR beta chain was determined in a study of T cells in localized non-small cell lung cancer. Regarding the study as a whole: The appearance of a median 57 of the top 100 tumor clones was seen in adjacent lung. Among the tissues sampled, uninvolved adjacent lung had the highest T cell clonality, above tumor. With higher T cell density in blood came longer overall survival.

Investigators took adjacent lung free of atypia at least 2 cm from the tumor margin. A note on this clone: Its cognate antigen is unknown.

Germline loops: CDR1 MNHGY, CDR2 SAAAGT. The CDR3 contains 12 residues. V shed 2 bases and J 12 bases; nucleotides not matched to a gene: 5. Profiled with immunoSEQ multiplex PCR; TCRdb holds only in-frame clones, not every one. The sample has about 2,000 clones, 20% to 25% seen once. This specimen consisted of normal lung tissue next to the tumor, obtained before any cancer treatment. The chain links TRBV6-8 to TRBJ2-3; TRBD1 matches at 7 bases. The clonotype originates from a male donor at least 60 years old with stage I lung adenocarcinoma. The CDR3 spells CASSYPDRDQYF. The CDR3, as DNA: TGTGCCAGCAGTTACCCCGACAGGGATCAGTATTTT.